This T cell receptor (beta chain) was recorded in a study of somatic mutations in cytotoxic T cells in rheumatoid arthritis. Turning to the study itself: No treatment had yet been given when patient blood (roughly 30 ml EDTA) was drawn, right after diagnosis.

Profiling relied on immunoSEQ multiplex PCR, and the TCRdb table lists in-frame clones only, not all of them. Among some 11,000 clones listed, 70% to 85% were seen once. Overall study findings and caveats: Patients with a largest CD8+ clone exceeding 20% of CD8+ cells numbered 8 of 65. Patients with rheumatoid arthritis did not differ significantly from age-matched healthy controls in CD8+ T-cell clonality.

In germline, CDR1 is MNHEY, CDR2 SMNVEV (reference sequence). The V and J ends lost 6 bases and 4 bases, in that order; junction bases with no gene match: 4. The CDR3 contains 15 residues. This clone has only one observation. Antigen specificity is unknown. The investigators isolated CD4+ and CD8+ cells by positive magnetic bead selection and checked their purity by flow cytometry. This receptor was identified in an adult with rheumatoid arthritis. Sequenced: CD8+ T cells sorted from blood. The J gene is TRBJ2-4, the V gene TRBV27; 12 bases map to TRBD2. For the CDR3, the DNA is TGTGCCAGCAGCCCCGGGACTAGCGGGAAAAACATTCAGTACTTC. This gives the protein CASSPGTSGKNIQYF.